This T cell receptor beta chain originates from a study of blood T cell repertoires in COVID-19. Study information: Acute-phase and convalescent COVID-19 samples originated in the United States, Italy and Spain. PBMCs, B-cell-depleted T cells, or T cells provided the cDNA or gDNA that made up the material.

The V and J ends lost 5 bases and 6 bases, in that order; junction bases with no gene match: 7. This CDR3 is built from 13 residues. Germline loops: CDR1 KGHSH, CDR2 LQKENI. Authors' data handling: Cell counts per sample came from amplifying reference gene primers. Method: immunoSEQ multiplex PCR; TCRdb's copy keeps in-frame clones and lacks some. V and J calls and clone size are given by that table; D and trimming were obtained from the DNA. The sample yields tens of thousands of clones, about 83% seen once. The sequenced sample consisted of peripheral blood. The TCR comes from a woman aged 80 or older with acute or convalescent COVID-19. The chain employs TRBV18 and TRBJ2-7, with 7 bases matching TRBD1. The CDR3 sequence: CASSILQGSEQYF. The CDR3 DNA reads TGTGCCAGCTCAATCCTACAGGGGTCCGAGCAGTACTTC.